The clone carrying this T cell receptor (beta chain) was counted many times. Only in-frame clones appear in the TCRdb table, and some are missing; sequencing was by immunoSEQ multiplex PCR. The sample records 200,000 to 250,000 clones, under 90% being singletons. This entry belongs to a study of blood T cell repertoires in COVID-19. Overall study context: Sample material is recorded as cDNA or gDNA derived from T cells, B-cell-depleted T cells, or PBMCs.

The germline V and J ends were trimmed by 5 bases and 0 bases, with 6 bases remaining between them. Germline CDR1 and CDR2: SEHNR and FQNEAQ (reference sequence). The CDR3 covers 13 residues. The chain combines TRBV7-9 with TRBJ2-3; D remains unclear. Sequencing was carried out using peripheral blood. The TCR comes from a woman aged 80 or over with active or convalescent COVID-19. CDR3 DNA sequence: TGTGCCAGCAGCGACGGGAGCACAGATACGCAGTATTTT. Residues: CASSDGSTDTQYF.